Presented here are 5 T cell receptor beta chains from one specimen sequenced in a study of PD-L1 blockade in urothelial cancer. TCRdb's copy holds only in-frame clones and misses some; the assay was immunoSEQ multiplex PCR. The sample has just over 35,000 clones, about a third seen once. The sequencing used tumor tissue, collected before atezolizumab (anti-PD-L1) treatment. The receptor source for this set is a man aged 60 to 75 with urothelial cancer.

This clone has a handful of counts. The chain carries TRBV10-3 and TRBJ2-7; D possibly corresponds to TRBD1 (6 bases). This CDR3 is 17 amino acids long. Germline V gene data show CDR1 as ENHRY and CDR2 as SYGVKD. The V end lost 2 bases, the J end lost 0 bases, and 17 bases lay between the germline ends. Written as DNA, the CDR3 is TGTGCCATCAGTGAGACAGGGCCGGGAAGGGCCTCCTACGAGCAGTACTTC. It is translated as CAISETGPGRASYEQYF.

The chain combines TRBV19 with TRBJ1-1; 10 nucleotides agree with TRBD1. Germline values: CDR1 LNHDA, CDR2 SQIVND (reference sequence). The CDR3 spans 16 residues. J gave up 6 bases and V 1 base, and 8 bases lay outside the gene matches. DNA of the CDR3: TGTGCCAGTAGTATAGTGGGCCTCGGACAGGGGGCTGAAGCTTTCTTT. Its translation: CASSIVGLGQGAEAFF.

The chain uses TRBV18 and TRBJ1-4; perhaps TRBD1 as D (5 bases). This CDR3 has 15 residues. The germline gives CDR1 KGHSH, CDR2 LQKENI. The ends were cut back, 4 bases at V and 3 bases at J, with 12 bases in the middle. In DNA form, the CDR3 reads TGTGCCAGCTCACTTCAAGGGGTTGCTAATGAAAAACTGTTTTTT. It is translated as CASSLQGVANEKLFF.

This clone was observed a few times. The chain carries TRBV18 and TRBJ2-7; 8 bases match TRBD1. The J segment lost 6 bases and the V segment lost 3 bases, leaving 13 bases of the junction unmatched. This CDR3 is 16 amino acids long. CDR1 KGHSH and CDR2 LQKENI come from the germline V gene. The CDR3 DNA sequence: TGTGCCAGCTCACCCGAGCAAGTCCGAACAGGGGGCGAGCAGTACTTC. The encoded protein is CASSPEQVRTGGEQYF.

The chain couples TRBV5-1 to TRBJ2-1, with 10 nucleotides matching TRBD2. After removal of 2 bases from V and 7 bases from J, the junction contained 3 bases not matched to a gene. The CDR3 has 14 amino acids. Germline V gives CDR1 SGHRS, CDR2 YFSETQ. The CDR3: CASSLAGGPNEQFF. DNA of the CDR3: TGCGCCAGCAGCTTAGCGGGGGGGCCAAATGAGCAGTTCTTC.